This T cell receptor (beta chain) is from a study of CD8 T cells in Susac syndrome. A quantity of about 0.45 to 1 ug RNA underwent reverse transcription using random hexamers. TCRdb re-derived calls from the immunoSEQ multiplex PCR reads in MiXCR, one entry per CDR3 protein. The profile shows some 150,000 distinct CDR3 sequences, approximately 94% of them singletons. Germline CDR1 is MDHEN and CDR2 is SYDVKM. This CDR3 has 14 amino acids. V lost 8 bases and J 5 bases, leaving 18 bases between the germline ends. The control group consisted of healthy donors matched for age and sex. The V gene is TRBV28, the J gene TRBJ1-1; TRBD1 might be the D (5 bases). The source material was CD4+ T cells from PBMCs. The clonotype comes from a human donor in good health. The CDR3 bases are TGTGCCAGCTCAGAAGGAGGGACCGGGACTGAAGCTTTCTTT. Protein sequence: CASSEGGTGTEAFF.